This T cell receptor beta chain was retrieved from a study of Graves' ophthalmopathy and Graves' hyperthyroidism. Germline V gives CDR1 DFQATT, CDR2 SNEGSKA (reference sequence). J was trimmed by 7 bases and V by 2 bases; bases with no gene match: 14. There are 16 residues in the CDR3. This clonotype has only a few counts. As the template, RNA transcripts were used to amplify TCR beta CDR3 regions. Second-round multiplex PCR came after a first-round RT-PCR that employed HTBI primers. In TCRdb, the multiplex PCR reads were re-called with MiXCR into one record per CDR3 protein. Of 650,000 to 900,000 distinct CDR3 sequences listed, roughly 41% are singletons.

Sequences were obtained from peripheral blood. This clonotype was obtained from an adult man with Graves' ophthalmopathy. The rearrangement uses TRBV20-1 and TRBJ1-5; the match to TRBD1 covers 7 bases. CDR3 DNA: TGCAGTGCTAGACGTGGTAACAGGGGATCACGACAGCCCCAGCATTTT. This encodes CSARRGNRGSRQPQHF.